This paragraph covers one T cell receptor (beta chain) sequence. Its antigen remains unidentified. This record belongs to a study of OX40 agonist ivuxolimab in advanced cancers. Whole-study context: Patients were treated with intravenous ivuxolimab, dosed at 0.01 to 10 mg/kg and infused every 2 weeks. Of mixed ages from roughly 23 to 85 and averaging roughly 60 years, the group was roughly 85% male. Three patients, one with hepatocellular carcinoma and two with cutaneous melanoma, responded partially. Study outcomes and limitations: At 0.1 to 3.0 mg/kg, CD4+ and CD8+ blood T cells expanded clonally by week 6.

This CDR3 contains 14 residues. Germline loops: CDR1 MDHEN, CDR2 SYDVKM. V lost 5 bases, J lost 0 bases, and 10 bases lay in between. The table came from immunoSEQ multiplex PCR; TCRdb's copy has only in-frame clones and leaves some out. The sample lists about 64,000 clones, approximately 79% occurring once. The receptor was derived from an adult with an advanced solid tumor such as melanoma, head and neck, liver or kidney cancer. This specimen consisted of CD4+ or CD8+ T cells sorted from blood, obtained in a trial of the OX40 agonist ivuxolimab. The chain employs TRBV28 and TRBJ1-1; no reliable D call. CDR3: CASSRDQMNTEAFF. The CDR3 DNA reads as TGTGCCAGCAGTAGAGACCAAATGAACACTGAAGCTTTCTTT. Using reference TRBV28 and TRBJ1-1 for the parts outside the CDR3, the full variable domain is DVKVTQSSRYLVKRTGEKVFLECVQDMDHENMFWYRQDPGLGLRLIYFSYDVKMKEKGDIPEGYSVSREKKERFSLILESASTNQTSMYLCASSRDQMNTEAFFGQGTRLTVV.